This record concerns one T cell receptor beta chain sequence. This entry belongs to a study of blood T cell repertoires in COVID-19. Participants were aged roughly 18 to 100 years from around 25 US areas. Data came from immunoSEQ multiplex PCR; TCRdb stores just in-frame clones and leaves some out. Altogether 200,000 to 250,000 clones are present, 75% to 90% being singletons, with the ten largest covering around 6%. V gave up 5 bases and J gave up 9 bases; unmatched junction bases: 11. CDR1 SGHDT and CDR2 YYEEEE come from the germline V gene. The CDR3 sequence is 14 residues long. This TCR came from a woman in her thirties with acute COVID-19. What was sequenced was PBMCs or T cells enriched from blood (not recorded which). The chain employs TRBV5-6 and TRBJ2-7, with TRBD1 matching 10 bases. The CDR3 spells CASRESGTGVSQYF. CDR3 DNA sequence: TGTGCCAGCAGAGAGAGCGGGACAGGGGTTTCGCAGTACTTC.